This TCR beta chain was observed in a study of T cell changes during pregnancy in multiple sclerosis (dated by TCRdb to about 2019). Regarding the complete study: The study looked at changes in the T cell repertoire across pregnancy in women with multiple sclerosis.

Receptors were amplified or captured by the immunoSEQ multiplex PCR assay. As stored in TCRdb, this immuneACCESS dataset retains in-frame rearrangements with V and J assigned. A fraction of the clones does not appear; measured against another copy, unresolved V genes explain less than half of the discrepancy, and the remainder lacks a known reason. Present in this sample are more than 55,000 clones, just over 90% of which were seen just once. In total, the top ten clones hold roughly 1.4% of the sample. Reading from cysteine to phenylalanine, the CDR3 counts 15 amino acids. Only the CDR3 DNA is retained, 45 bases long and in frame from the first base. About this clone: The specificity of this receptor is unknown. The sample holds no much larger clone one base away, and base qualities are not on file.

This clonotype originated in a female donor with multiple sclerosis, enrolled in a pregnancy study. The rearranged chain carries TRBV21-1 and TRBJ2-5; the table's D call, TRBD2, has no DNA check behind it. TRBV21-1 is given as a pseudogene. The sequencing used peripheral blood, collected in the second trimester of pregnancy. The CDR3 region has the sequence CASGPRLAKKETQYF. The nucleotide sequence reads as follows: TGTGCCAGCGGTCCCCGACTAGCCAAGAAAGAGACCCAGTACTTC.